A selection of T cell receptor beta chains follows, all from one sample in a study of T cells after posttransplantation cyclophosphamide. TCRdb's copy holds only in-frame clones and misses some; the assay was immunoSEQ multiplex PCR. The data show about 18,000 clones, over 80% seen once. The source material was memory CD4+ T cells sorted from blood. These receptors all stem from a man aged 30-40 years in good health and a related stem cell transplant donor. Both conserved end residues are part of each CDR3. Fields, in order: CDR3 DNA, CDR3 protein, V gene, J gene, D gene, CDR3 length, clone size. The D gene is left open where the match is weak. Clone size is given for some rows only: seen once, a few or many times, or a class if the clone is expanded.

TGCGCCAGCAGATTTGGGACAGGGGGCAATCAGCCCCAGCATTTT	CASRFGTGGNQPQHF	TRBV5-1	TRBJ1-5	TRBD1	15	-
TGTGCCAGCGGTTACAGGGTCCCCTACGAGCAGTACTTC	CASGYRVPYEQYF	TRBV28	TRBJ2-7	-	13	-
TGTGCCAGCAGTGATACCCTAGCGGGGGGGGACGAGCAGTACTTC	CASSDTLAGGDEQYF	TRBV2	TRBJ2-7	TRBD2	15	-
TGCGCCAGCAGCCAAAACTCAGGCACTGAAGCTTTCTTT	CASSQNSGTEAFF	TRBV4-3	TRBJ1-1	-	13	-
TGTGCCAGCAGTGTAGCGGGGGACAAAGATACGCAGTATTTT	CASSVAGDKDTQYF	TRBV6-4	TRBJ2-3	TRBD2	14	-
TGTGCCAGCAGCCGGGGGAGCTCTGGAAACACCATATATTTT	CASSRGSSGNTIYF	TRBV7-9	TRBJ1-3	-	14	-
TGCGCCGGGGGGGGGAAGGATTCAACTAATGAAAAACTGTTTTTT	CAGGGKDSTNEKLFF	TRBV23-1	TRBJ1-4	-	15	-
TGCGCCAGCAGCTCTACCGGGAGTGGCGGGGGGGAGCAGTACTTC	CASSSTGSGGGEQYF	TRBV5-1	TRBJ2-7	TRBD2	15	-
TGCGCCAGCAGTCAGCAGGACAGGGAGGTTAACGAGCAGTACTTC	CASSQQDREVNEQYF	TRBV23-1	TRBJ2-7	TRBD1	15	few
TGTGCCAGCAGTTCTGGGGGGGCTGGAAACACCATATATTTT	CASSSGGAGNTIYF	TRBV2	TRBJ1-3	-	14	few
TGCGCCAGCAGTGAGAACAGCTACGAGCAGTACTTC	CASSENSYEQYF	TRBV10-1	TRBJ2-7	-	12	-
TGCGCCAGCAGTTCTGACAGGGAGGCAAACACCATATATTTT	CASSSDREANTIYF	TRBV5-1	TRBJ1-3	TRBD1	14	-
TGTGCCAGCAGCCGGGCGGGGGCCCACAATGAGCAGTTCTTC	CASSRAGAHNEQFF	TRBV5-4	TRBJ2-1	-	14	-
TGTGCCAGCAGAGGGACTAGCGGGAAATCTAGGGCCCAGTACTTC	CASRGTSGKSRAQYF	TRBV2	TRBJ2-5	TRBD2	15	-
TGTGCCAGCATAATCCGGGATCTAGGGGATACGCAGTATTTT	CASIIRDLGDTQYF	TRBV28	TRBJ2-3	-	14	-
TGTGCCAGCAGCTTGGAAATTCGGACAGCTATTTTGAACACTGAAGCTTTCTTT	CASSLEIRTAILNTEAFF	TRBV5-4	TRBJ1-1	-	18	few
TGCGCCAGCAGCCAAGTGGGCGGGGGCTCCTACAATGAGCAGTTCTTC	CASSQVGGGSYNEQFF	TRBV4-3	TRBJ2-1	TRBD2	16	-
TGTGCCATACGGACAGGGGCATCCTACGAGCAGTACTTC	CAIRTGASYEQYF	TRBV2	TRBJ2-7	TRBD1	13	-
TGTGCCACCAGCAGAGATTCTAACGGCGGGGGGTGGGTACAAGAGACCCAGTACTTC	CATSRDSNGGGWVQETQYF	TRBV15	TRBJ2-5	TRBD2	19	-
TGTGCCAGCAGCCAAAACAGGGGCCGATTTCAGCCCCAGCATTTT	CASSQNRGRFQPQHF	TRBV16	TRBJ1-5	TRBD1	15	-
TGTGCCAGCAGCTTGTATTGGGGGCAGGGGGAGACCCAGTACTTC	CASSLYWGQGETQYF	TRBV5-6	TRBJ2-5	-	15	-
TGTGCCAGCAGCACTATACGGGTTACAGGGGGCAGGTCCTACGAGCAGTACTTC	CASSTIRVTGGRSYEQYF	TRBV21-1	TRBJ2-7	-	18	-
TGCGCCAGCAAAGATGGACAGGGGAAATCCGGGGAGCTGTTTTTT	CASKDGQGKSGELFF	TRBV5-1	TRBJ2-2	TRBD1	15	-
TGTGCCAGTAGGGCACCAGGGGAGAAAGCTTTCTTT	CASRAPGEKAFF	TRBV19	TRBJ1-1	-	12	few
TGTGCCAGCTCAGAGGACAGGAATCAGCCCCAGCATTTT	CASSEDRNQPQHF	TRBV18	TRBJ1-5	TRBD1	13	-
TGTGCCAGCAGCTTACGCGGGACAGGGGGCTCCTACAATGAGCAGTTCTTC	CASSLRGTGGSYNEQFF	TRBV11-1	TRBJ2-1	TRBD1	17	-
TGTGCCAGCAGCTTAGGGACAGGGACCTACAATGAGCAGTTCTTC	CASSLGTGTYNEQFF	TRBV7-6	TRBJ2-1	TRBD1	15	-
TGTGCCACCAGCTACATGGGACAGACGTACACCTTC	CATSYMGQTYTF	TRBV15	TRBJ1-2	TRBD1	12	-
TGTGCCAGCAGCCCTTTGGGCAGGGGCACAGATACGCAGTATTTT	CASSPLGRGTDTQYF	TRBV6-5	TRBJ2-3	-	15	-
TGTGCCGTCCACAGCCGTACAGGAAAAAATCAGCCCCAGCATTTT	CAVHSRTGKNQPQHF	TRBV11-2	TRBJ1-5	-	15	-
TGTGCCAGCAGTTCGTCACGGAGAGATACGCAGTATTTT	CASSSSRRDTQYF	TRBV27	TRBJ2-3	-	13	-
TGTGCCATCAGTGGTTCGGGACAGTGGGGGACTGAAGCTTTCTTT	CAISGSGQWGTEAFF	TRBV10-3	TRBJ1-1	TRBD1	15	-
TGTGCCAGTAGTACCGCCCGTCGGCAGGGACTGAGGAACATTCAGTACTTC	CASSTARRQGLRNIQYF	TRBV19	TRBJ2-4	-	17	-
TGTGCCAGCAGCCAACATGTCAAGATCTCTGGAAACACCATATATTTT	CASSQHVKISGNTIYF	TRBV7-9	TRBJ1-3	-	16	-
TGTGCCAGCAGTCCGCAGGGCAGATCACCCCTCCACTTT	CASSPQGRSPLHF	TRBV6-5	TRBJ1-6	-	13	-
TGTGCCAGCAGGGTTGGGAGTTCGAACACTGAAGCTTTCTTT	CASRVGSSNTEAFF	TRBV6-6	TRBJ1-1	-	14	few
TGTGCCAGCAGCTTAGTCACGGTGAGCGAGCAGTACTTC	CASSLVTVSEQYF	TRBV11-3	TRBJ2-7	-	13	-
TGTGCCAGCAGCCGTGGAGGGCTTACGACTAATGAAAAACTGTTTTTT	CASSRGGLTTNEKLFF	TRBV14	TRBJ1-4	-	16	few
TGTGCCAGCTCACCTACCGGGACAGGGGGCCTCTACGAGCAGTACTTC	CASSPTGTGGLYEQYF	TRBV18	TRBJ2-7	TRBD1	16	-
TGTGCCAGTAGTTCCTTGGAGAGCAATCAGCCCCAGCATTTT	CASSSLESNQPQHF	TRBV19	TRBJ1-5	-	14	-